The 15 T cell receptor beta chains presented below share a single source sample, sequenced in a study of tumour-infiltrating T cells in Burkitt lymphoma. The table came from immunoSEQ multiplex PCR; TCRdb's copy has only in-frame clones and leaves some out. In the table there are some 1,000 clones, approximately 12% of which are singletons. Input material: tumor tissue. These receptors all come from a human donor with Burkitt lymphoma.

This clone was counted only a few times. The J gene is TRBJ2-1, the V gene TRBV5-4, with 9 bases that match TRBD2. Trimming removed 5 bases from V and 6 bases from J; junction bases left unmatched: 9. The germline V gene encodes CDR1 SGHNT and CDR2 YYREEE (reference sequence). The CDR3 has 15 amino acids. CDR3 bases: TGTGCCAGCAGTTTGACTAGCGGAAGAATCAATGAGCAGTTCTTC. Protein product: CASSLTSGRINEQFF.

The chain has TRBV19 and TRBJ2-1, with D perhaps TRBD1 or TRBD2 (5 bases each). Germline assignment: CDR1 LNHDA and CDR2 SQIVND (reference sequence). The CDR3 is made up of 20 amino acids. V dropped 2 bases and J dropped 0 bases, with 23 bases sitting between them. CDR3 region: CASSIFSSGRYYLSYNEQFF. The CDR3, as DNA: TGTGCCAGTAGTATATTCAGTTCGGGACGATACTACCTCTCCTACAATGAGCAGTTCTTC.

The V call is TRBV5-1, the J call TRBJ1-1; D is ambiguous. Deletions cut 3 bases from V and 1 base from J, with 7 bases between. The V gene's germline CDR1 is SGHRS and CDR2 YFSETQ. The CDR3 is made up of 13 amino acids. The CDR3 sequence: CASSSMGNTEAFF. The CDR3 DNA reads as TGCGCCAGCAGCTCCATGGGGAACACTGAAGCTTTCTTT.

The V and J genes are TRBV27 and TRBJ2-3, with D perhaps matching TRBD2 (5 bases). This CDR3 is built from 14 residues. Between the trimmed V and J ends, which lost 0 bases and 7 bases, there was a span of 11 bases. In germline, CDR1 is MNHEY, CDR2 SMNVEV (reference sequence). CDR3 protein: CASSLSHPSYTQYF. The CDR3, as DNA: TGTGCCAGCAGTTTATCGCATCCTAGCTATACGCAGTATTTT.

This clone is categorized as large. The V gene is TRBV5-1, the J gene TRBJ2-3; D remains unclear. Germline CDR1 SGHRS, CDR2 YFSETQ. Trimming stripped 1 base from V and 5 bases from J, with 11 bases between. The CDR3 length is 14 residues. In nucleotides, the CDR3 is TGCGCCAGCAGCTTGAACCCTCGAGGAGATACGCAGTATTTT. This gives the protein CASSLNPRGDTQYF.

The chain is built from TRBV5-1 and TRBJ2-5; 9 nucleotides align to TRBD2. The V and J ends lost 4 bases and 4 bases, in that order; junction bases with no gene match: 11. This CDR3 comprises 16 residues. CDR1 and CDR2 (germline): SGHRS, YFSETQ. The CDR3 nucleotides read TGCGCCAGCAGCCCGAGCCTAGCGGGGTCTGGAGAGACCCAGTACTTC. Protein product: CASSPSLAGSGETQYF.

This clone is a singleton in its sample. V usage is TRBV15 and J usage is TRBJ2-7; D is perhaps TRBD2 (6 bases). The germline V gene has CDR1 LNHNV and CDR2 YYDKDF (reference sequence). The CDR3 loop spans 14 amino acids. V gave up 11 bases and J gave up 2 bases, with 19 bases separating them. CDR3 sequence (DNA): TGTGCCGTCTCTGCGGTTGGAGGGCCCTACGAGCAGTACTTC. Translation gives CAVSAVGGPYEQYF.

The J gene is TRBJ1-4, the V gene TRBV28; D possibly corresponds to TRBD1 (5 bases). The CDR3 sequence is 14 residues long. The ends were cut back, 6 bases at V and 0 bases at J, with 8 bases in the middle. From germline, CDR1 is MDHEN and CDR2 SYDVKM. The CDR3 nucleotides are TGTGCCAGCAGCTCAGGGTCAACTAATGAAAAACTGTTTTTT. This sequence encodes CASSSGSTNEKLFF.

This clone was counted only a few times. V is TRBV6-5 and J is TRBJ2-3; D may be TRBD1 (6 bases). The germline V and J ends were trimmed by 0 bases and 10 bases, with 8 bases remaining between them. Germline V CDR1 and CDR2: MNHEY, SVGAGI. The CDR3 spans 12 residues. The DNA for the CDR3 is TGTGCCAGCAGTTACTCCGAGGGGGCGCAGTATTTT. Amino acids: CASSYSEGAQYF.

The chain couples TRBV28 to TRBJ2-5; 7 nucleotides line up with TRBD2. Trimming cost V 7 bases and J 2 bases; bases outside gene matches: 10. The CDR3 runs to 15 residues. Germline V gives CDR1 MDHEN, CDR2 SYDVKM. The CDR3 region is CASTKAGVGQETQYF. For the CDR3, the DNA is TGTGCCAGCACCAAGGCGGGAGTGGGACAAGAGACCCAGTACTTC.

The chain is built from TRBV7-9 and TRBJ1-2, with TRBD1 as a possible D gene (5 bases). The V gene's germline CDR1 is SEHNR and CDR2 FQNEAQ (reference sequence). CDR3 size: 16 residues. Trimming removed 4 bases at V and 1 base at J, with 16 bases between. CDR3 region: CASSSTDTLRNYGYTF. The CDR3, as DNA: TGTGCCAGCAGCTCGACAGATACGCTACGTAACTATGGCTACACCTTC.

This clone has a handful of counts. V is TRBV29-1 and J is TRBJ2-1; D is tentatively TRBD1 or TRBD2 (5 bases each). The CDR3 is 12 residues long. Germline-derived CDR1 and CDR2 are SQVTM and ANQGSEA. V was cut by 7 bases and J by 4 bases, with 11 bases left in between. CDR3 in DNA: TGCAGCGGGGGGATCAGTTACAATGAGCAGTTCTTC. It yields the protein CSGGISYNEQFF.

This clone was picked up a small number of times. In DNA, the CDR3 is TGTGCCAGCAGCGCGTTAAGGGGGGGGATGAACACTGAAGCTTTCTTT. Protein: CASSALRGGMNTEAFF. This rearrangement joins TRBV27 to TRBJ1-1; maybe TRBD1 (6 bases). CDR3 size: 16 residues. CDR1 and CDR2 (germline): MNHEY, SMNVEV (reference sequence). Trimming took 6 bases from V and 0 from J, leaving 17 bases between them.

This clone was detected only a few times. V usage is TRBV11-2 and J usage is TRBJ2-2, with a weak D call TRBD2 (6 bases). CDR3 length: 14 amino acids. CDR1 SGHAT and CDR2 FQNNGV come from the germline V gene. V lost 8 bases and J lost 5, with 15 bases in between. CDR3 sequence: CASSLAARTGELFF. The CDR3 region has the DNA TGTGCCAGCTCCTTAGCGGCTCGAACCGGGGAGCTGTTTTTT.

This chain joins TRBV11-2 and TRBJ2-3; D unclear. V was clipped by 0 bases and J by 11 bases, with 9 bases between them. The CDR3 runs 12 residues. The germline gives CDR1 SGHAT, CDR2 FQNNGV. Here the CDR3 reads CASSLDLNRQYF. The CDR3, as DNA: TGTGCCAGCAGCTTAGATCTGAACAGGCAGTATTTT.